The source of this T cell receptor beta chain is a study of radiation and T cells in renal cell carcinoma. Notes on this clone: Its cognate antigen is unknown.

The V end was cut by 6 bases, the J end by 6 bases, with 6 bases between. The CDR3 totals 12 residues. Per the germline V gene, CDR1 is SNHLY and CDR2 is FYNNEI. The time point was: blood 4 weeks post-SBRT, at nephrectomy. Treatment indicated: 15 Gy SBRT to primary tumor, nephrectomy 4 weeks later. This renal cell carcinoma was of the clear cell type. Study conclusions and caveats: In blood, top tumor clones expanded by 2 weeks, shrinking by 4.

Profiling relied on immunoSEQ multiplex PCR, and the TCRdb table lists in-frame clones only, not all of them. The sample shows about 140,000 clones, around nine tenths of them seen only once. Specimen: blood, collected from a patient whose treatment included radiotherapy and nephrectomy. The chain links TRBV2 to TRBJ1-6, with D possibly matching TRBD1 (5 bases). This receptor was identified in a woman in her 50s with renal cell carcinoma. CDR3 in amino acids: CASSGGNSPLHF. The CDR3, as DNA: TGTGCCAGCAGCGGGGGTAATTCACCCCTCCACTTT.